Sequencing of this T cell receptor beta chain was carried out in a study of T cell responses to AZD1222 COVID-19 vaccine (dated by TCRdb to 2020 to 2022). Some background on the complete study: TCR sequencing covered roughly 230 trial participants: nearly 210 given two doses of AZD1222 and approximately 26 given two doses of MenACWY control vaccine. Trial participants were enrolled into age subgroups of 18-55, 56-69 and 70-plus years, which contained about 150, 27 and 61 TCR-sequenced participants, respectively.

Taken with the paper, the label for time point translates to: about 28 days (+/-7) after the second vaccine dose. Because spike-specific TCR depth and breadth did not differ between the two schedules, AZD1222 recipients who got a second dose at roughly 4 weeks were pooled with those who got a second dose at roughly 12 weeks. The vaccinee samples were drawn from two UK trials, COV001 and COV002, one of which was a single-blind randomized controlled phase 2/3 trial testing AZD1222 (ChAdOx1 nCoV-19) in healthy adults. For TCRbeta chain sequencing, PBMC samples from trial participants were taken at day 0 and at day 28 after the second dose. The CDR3 regions of human TCRbeta chains were analyzed by immunosequencing. From the authors' description of their analysis: Repertoire TCRs were checked for matches against a reference library of SARS-CoV-2-specific TCRs that had been generated using the MIRA antigen-specificity platform. Breadth meant the fraction of unique TCRs that were SARS-CoV-2-associated, whereas depth meant the fraction of total T cells that were SARS-CoV-2-associated. Each spike-specific TCR was assigned to its reactive spike region and to a CD4 or CD8 class using the MIRA data. Log10-transformed breadth and depth values were compared by one-way ANOVA with Sidak's multiple comparisons tests. TCRdb provides this immuneACCESS table in a form limited to in-frame rearrangements. Some clones are lacking; in checked studies, under half of them reflect an unresolved V gene, and why the rest are absent is not known. V, J and clone size are those of that table, while D and trimming were read from the DNA. For this sample there are some 150,000 clones; about 90% appear just once. 2.5% to 4% of the sample comes from the top ten.

On this clone itself: The antigen this receptor binds is unknown. No base-level quality is on record; no much larger clone is a single base apart.

Findings and caveats that apply to the study as a whole: In the small 56-69-year group, the increase in depth fell short of significance, most likely because of low power. Participants were mostly white British and included more females than males, and it was suggested by the authors that clonal diversity may have been underestimated. Because no samples from the day 14 peak response were available, repertoires could be characterized only after the peak T cell response. CD4 TCRs associated with the vaccine covered the entire spike protein, and the dominant responses were in regions 160-218 and 743-854. Epitopes outside the regions mutated in the B.1.351 and B.1.1.7 variants were reportedly recognized by nearly half of the unique spike-specific TCRs. Conclusions about previously exposed vaccinees are limited, since just five to seven AZD1222 recipients were seropositive for SARS-CoV-2 at baseline. After two AZD1222 doses, spike-specific TCR breadth and depth were significantly higher than at day 0 and than in MenACWY recipients.

The CDR3 covers 13 residues, taking in both the cysteine and the phenylalanine. Only the CDR3 DNA stays, 39 bases, in frame from base 1. For CDR1 and CDR2, the germline V gene lists SQVTM and ANQGSEA. V is pruned by 7 bases and J by 3 bases, leaving 6 bases of the junction without a gene match. This sample comprised peripheral blood, obtained 28 days after the second AZD1222 dose. This clonotype was obtained from an adult who received the AZD1222 COVID-19 vaccine. Recombination connected TRBV29-1 to TRBJ2-7; TRBD2 fits 10 bases in the junction. The nucleotide sequence reads TGCAGCGCCTACGGACTAGCGGTCTACGAGCAGTACTTC. Its translation is CSAYGLAVYEQYF.